The 20 T cell receptor beta chains reported below all come from one sample, sequenced in a study of T cells after yellow fever vaccination. From the 5' RACE reads, TCRdb called clonotypes with MiXCR, one entry per CDR3 protein. The sample consists of some 320,000 distinct CDR3 sequences, 8.7% of them appearing once. The sample consisted of PBMCs, taken on the day of the first yellow fever vaccination. These receptors all stem from a man younger than 35 who received the YFV17D yellow fever vaccine.

V and J are TRBV30 and TRBJ1-2, with 7 bases matching TRBD1. Germline trimming cut 0 bases from V and 9 bases from J; bases unmatched to any gene: 10. The CDR3 contains 14 residues. The germline V gene encodes CDR1 GTSNPN and CDR2 SVGIG (reference sequence). CDR3 in amino acids: CAWSVTTPGGSYTF. In DNA, the CDR3 is TGTGCCTGGAGTGTGACGACACCAGGGGGTAGCTACACCTTC.

This clonotype was recorded at least ten times. V gene TRBV7-2 combines with J gene TRBJ2-5; possible D gene TRBD2, 7 bases. Trimming stripped 1 base from V and 1 base from J, with 10 bases between. Per the germline V gene, CDR1 is SGHTA and CDR2 is FQGNSA. The CDR3 runs 15 residues. The CDR3 sequence is CASSLVGGAQETQYF. CDR3 coding DNA: TGTGCCAGCAGCTTAGTTGGGGGGGCCCAAGAGACCCAGTACTTC.

The rearrangement joins TRBV20-1 to TRBJ2-3; 11 bases map to TRBD2. The CDR3 contains 15 residues. The V and J ends lost 0 bases and 3 bases, in that order; junction bases with no gene match: 2. Germline lookup yields CDR1 DFQATT and CDR2 SNEGSKA (reference sequence). The CDR3 loop reads CSARDGTSGTDTQYF. In DNA form, the CDR3 reads TGCAGTGCTAGAGATGGGACTAGCGGTACAGATACGCAGTATTTT.

This clonotype turned up a few times. This chain joins TRBV7-9 and TRBJ2-7; D may be TRBD2 (6 bases). The V end lost 7 bases, the J end lost 7 bases, and 14 bases lay between the germline ends. The CDR3 is 12 residues long. Germline V gene lookup returns CDR1 SEHNR and CDR2 FQNEAQ (reference sequence). The CDR3 protein is CASTRAAGEQYF. The CDR3 DNA follows: TGTGCCAGCACCCGGGCCGCGGGGGAGCAGTACTTC.

Worth noting for this clonotype: The junction and the germline gene differ at one end; a read error may be behind it. The chain recombines TRBV20-1 with TRBJ2-2; 10 bases agree with TRBD2. This CDR3 comprises 16 residues. The V gene's germline CDR1 is DFQATT and CDR2 SNEGSKA (reference sequence). The CDR3 sequence is CCASPGSGGAGGELFF. The CDR3 region has the DNA TGCTGTGCTTCCCCCGGCAGCGGGGGGGCCGGCGGGGAGCTGTTTTTT.

V and J are TRBV10-2 and TRBJ1-6; D perhaps matches TRBD1 (5 bases). This CDR3 is 14 amino acids long. V lost 3 bases and J 10 bases, leaving 13 bases between the germline ends. CDR1 and CDR2 (germline): WSHSY, SAAADI. In DNA form, the CDR3 reads TGCGCCAGCAGTGATCAGGGAGAATACTCACCCCTCCACTTT. Residues: CASSDQGEYSPLHF.

The gene calls are TRBV7-9 and TRBJ1-2; perhaps TRBD1 as D (5 bases). Per the germline V gene, CDR1 is SEHNR and CDR2 is FQNEAQ (reference sequence). V shed 5 bases and J shed 7 bases, with 17 bases lying between them. The CDR3 length is 14 residues. The CDR3 sequence is CASSPVGGIIGYTF. In nucleotides, the CDR3 is TGTGCCAGCAGCCCTGTGGGGGGTATAATTGGCTACACCTTC.

Many counts were recorded for this clonotype. The chain uses TRBV9 and TRBJ2-3; D remains ambiguous. Germline assignment: CDR1 SGDLS and CDR2 YYNGEE. The CDR3 loop spans 13 amino acids. Trimming cost V 0 bases and J 3 bases, with 5 bases left between them. The CDR3 loop is CASSVEQTDTQYF. The CDR3 nucleotides read TGTGCCAGCAGCGTAGAGCAAACAGATACGCAGTATTTT. The complete variable domain, with remaining parts taken from reference TRBV9 and TRBJ2-3, reads DSGVTQTPKHLITATGQRVTLRCSPRSGDLSVYWYQQSLDQGLQFLIQYYNGEERAKGNILERFSAQQFPDLHSELNLSSLELGDSALYFCASSVEQTDTQYFGPGTRLTVL.

The chain employs TRBV6-1 and TRBJ2-6; D possibly uses TRBD1 or TRBD2 (5 bases each). The V and J ends lost 10 bases and 4 bases respectively, with 11 bases between them. CDR1 and CDR2 from the germline V gene are MNHNS and SASEGT. There are 13 residues in the CDR3. The CDR3 loop is CATGAIGANVLTF. The CDR3 DNA follows: TGTGCCACCGGGGCGATCGGGGCCAACGTCCTGACTTTC.

This clonotype was counted only a few times. The J gene is TRBJ2-2, the V gene TRBV24-1; maybe TRBD1 (7 bases). CDR1 KGHDR and CDR2 SFDVKD come from the germline V gene. Trimming left V 2 bases short and J 6 bases short, with 15 bases between. The CDR3 consists of 16 residues. The DNA of the CDR3 is TGTGCCACCAGTGATTCGGGGGACAGACTACCCGGGGAGCTGTTTTTT. It is translated as CATSDSGDRLPGELFF.

The table lists this clonotype with a few counts. This sequence joins TRBV3-1 and TRBJ1-2; D uncertain. CDR1 and CDR2 (germline): LGHDT, YNNKEL (reference sequence). The V end was cut by 1 base, the J end by 12 bases, with 9 bases between. CDR3 length equals 11 residues. As DNA, the CDR3 is TGTGCCAGCAGCCAAGGAGGGCCCGACACCTTC. This encodes CASSQGGPDTF. Full variable domain (outside the CDR3, taken from reference TRBV3-1 and TRBJ1-2): DTAVSQTPKYLVTQMGNDKSIKCEQNLGHDTMYWYKQDSKKFLKIMFSYNNKELIINETVPNRFSPKSPDKAHLNLHINSLELGDSAVYFCASSQGGPDTFGSGTRLTVV.

Here the CDR3 DNA reads TGCAGTGCTAGGGATTGGGACCGAAAGACCACAGATACGCAGTATTTT. The encoded protein is CSARDWDRKTTDTQYF. The chain combines TRBV20-1 with TRBJ2-3, with D perhaps TRBD1 or TRBD2 (5 bases each). This CDR3 comprises 16 residues. V was trimmed by 3 bases and J by 2 bases, leaving 18 bases between them. Per the germline V gene, CDR1 is DFQATT and CDR2 is SNEGSKA (reference sequence).

This clonotype was seen a handful of times. The genes are TRBV4-2 and TRBJ2-1; D gene uncertain. Germline CDR1 is LGHNA and CDR2 is YNFKEQ. The CDR3 has 13 amino acids. The ends were cut back, 0 bases at V and 5 bases at J, with 5 bases in the middle. The CDR3 nucleotides are TGTGCCAGCAGCCAAGAGGGCCACAATGAGCAGTTCTTC. This translates into CASSQEGHNEQFF.

This clonotype has only a few counts. This chain uses TRBV7-8 with TRBJ2-3, with TRBD1 matching over 9 bases. The germline V gene encodes CDR1 SGHVS and CDR2 FQNEAQ. The CDR3 covers 17 residues. Germline trimming cut 5 bases from V and 2 bases from J; bases unmatched to any gene: 11. CDR3 protein: CASSPLRGQGYTDTQYF. The CDR3 DNA sequence: TGTGCCAGCAGCCCTCTTAGGGGACAGGGTTACACAGATACGCAGTATTTT.

This clonotype was recorded a few times. The gene calls are TRBV13 and TRBJ2-3; D gene uncertain. Per the germline V gene, CDR1 is PRHDT and CDR2 is FYEKMQ (reference sequence). The CDR3 length is 13 residues. V was trimmed by 3 bases and J by 6 bases, leaving 10 bases between them. CDR3 region: CASSFLAVDTQYF. In DNA form, the CDR3 reads TGTGCCAGCAGCTTTCTGGCAGTCGATACGCAGTATTTT. Full variable domain (remainder filled in from reference TRBV13 and TRBJ2-3): AAGVIQSPRHLIKEKRETATLKCYPIPRHDTVYWYQQGPGQDPQFLISFYEKMQSDKGSIPDRFSAQQFSDYHSELNMSSLELGDSALYFCASSFLAVDTQYFGPGTRLTVL.

The chain recombines TRBV4-1 with TRBJ2-4; D unresolved. The CDR3 sequence is 14 residues long. Germline loops: CDR1 MGHRA, CDR2 YSYEKL. Trimming took 1 base from V and 3 from J, leaving 7 bases between them. CDR3 DNA sequence: TGCGCCAGCAGCCAAGGTCTAAGCAAAAACATTCAGTACTTC. This translates into CASSQGLSKNIQYF.

V gene TRBV5-4 combines with J gene TRBJ1-1; 7 bases line up with TRBD1. Germline assignment: CDR1 SGHNT and CDR2 YYREEE (reference sequence). V lost 2 bases and J lost 0; bases outside the gene matches: 7. The CDR3 has 16 residues. This CDR3 reads CASSLGQAGMNTEAFF. CDR3 coding DNA: TGTGCCAGCAGCTTAGGACAGGCGGGTATGAACACTGAAGCTTTCTTT.

This clonotype was picked up many times. The CDR3 DNA reads as TGTGCCAGCAGTTGGACAGGGCTTCAGCCCCAGCATTTT. Translated, it gives CASSWTGLQPQHF. V and J are TRBV6-2 or TRBV6-3 and TRBJ1-5; 8 positions match TRBD1. Germline V lookup: CDR1 MNHEY, CDR2 SVGEGT. J was trimmed by 6 bases and V by 4 bases; bases with no gene match: 2. This CDR3 contains 13 residues.

This chain links TRBV7-2 with TRBJ2-7, with D perhaps matching TRBD1 (5 bases). V lost 1 base and J lost 0, with 10 bases in between. The CDR3 consists of 15 residues. CDR1 and CDR2 from the germline V gene are SGHTA and FQGNSA. CDR3 residues: CASSLGGASSYEQYV. DNA of the CDR3: TGTGCCAGCAGCTTAGGTGGGGCCAGCTCCTACGAGCAGTACGTC.

This clonotype came up once. This chain uses TRBV10-3 with TRBJ1-1; no reliable D call. Germline lookup yields CDR1 ENHRY and CDR2 SYGVKD. Deletions cut 8 bases from V and 1 base from J, with 20 bases between. The CDR3 sequence is 16 residues long. The CDR3 spells CAIGGPATYPNTEAFF. The CDR3 coding sequence is TGTGCCATCGGTGGCCCGGCCACTTACCCGAACACTGAAGCTTTCTTT.